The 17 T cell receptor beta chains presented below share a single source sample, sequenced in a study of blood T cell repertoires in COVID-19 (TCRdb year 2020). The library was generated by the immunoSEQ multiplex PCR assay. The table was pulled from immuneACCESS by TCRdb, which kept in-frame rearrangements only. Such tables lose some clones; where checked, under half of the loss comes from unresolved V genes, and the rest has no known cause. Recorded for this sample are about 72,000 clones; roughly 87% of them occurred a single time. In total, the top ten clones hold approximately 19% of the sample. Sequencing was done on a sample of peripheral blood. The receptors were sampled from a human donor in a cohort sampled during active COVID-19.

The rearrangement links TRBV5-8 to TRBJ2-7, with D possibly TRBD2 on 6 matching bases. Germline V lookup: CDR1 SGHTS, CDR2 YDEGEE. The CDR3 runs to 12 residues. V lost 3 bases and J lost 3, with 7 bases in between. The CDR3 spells CASSYGGYEQYF. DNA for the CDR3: TGTGCCAGCAGCTACGGGGGCTACGAGCAGTACTTC.

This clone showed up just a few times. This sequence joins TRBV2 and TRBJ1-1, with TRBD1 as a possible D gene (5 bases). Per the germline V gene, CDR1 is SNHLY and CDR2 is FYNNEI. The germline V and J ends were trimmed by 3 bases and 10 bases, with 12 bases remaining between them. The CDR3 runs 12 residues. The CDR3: CASSDRPRAAFF. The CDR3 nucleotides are TGTGCCAGCAGTGACCGCCCCAGGGCAGCTTTCTTT.

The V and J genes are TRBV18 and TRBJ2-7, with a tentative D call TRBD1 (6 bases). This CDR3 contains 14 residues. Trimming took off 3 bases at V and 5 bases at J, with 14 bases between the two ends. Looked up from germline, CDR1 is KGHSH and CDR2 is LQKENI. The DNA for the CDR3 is TGTGCCAGCTCACCTCAGGCGGACAGCCACGAGCAGTACTTC. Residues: CASSPQADSHEQYF.

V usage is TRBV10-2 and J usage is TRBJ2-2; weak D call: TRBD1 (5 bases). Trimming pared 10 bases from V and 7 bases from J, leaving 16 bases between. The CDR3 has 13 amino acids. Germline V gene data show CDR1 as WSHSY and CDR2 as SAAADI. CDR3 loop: CATSDSLYGELFF. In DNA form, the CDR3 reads TGCGCCACCTCCGACAGTTTGTACGGGGAGCTGTTTTTT.

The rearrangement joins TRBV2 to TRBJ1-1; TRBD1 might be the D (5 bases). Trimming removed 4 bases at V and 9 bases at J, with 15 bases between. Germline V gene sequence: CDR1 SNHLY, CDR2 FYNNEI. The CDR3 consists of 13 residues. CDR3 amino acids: CASSAVTGPKAFF. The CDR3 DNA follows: TGTGCCAGCAGTGCCGTTACAGGCCCAAAAGCTTTCTTT.

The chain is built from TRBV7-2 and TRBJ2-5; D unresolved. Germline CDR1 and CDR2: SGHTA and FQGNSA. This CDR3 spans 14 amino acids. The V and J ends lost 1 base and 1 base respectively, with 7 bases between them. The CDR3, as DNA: TGTGCCAGCAGCTTAGTTCTAACCCAAGAGACCCAGTACTTC. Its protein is CASSLVLTQETQYF.

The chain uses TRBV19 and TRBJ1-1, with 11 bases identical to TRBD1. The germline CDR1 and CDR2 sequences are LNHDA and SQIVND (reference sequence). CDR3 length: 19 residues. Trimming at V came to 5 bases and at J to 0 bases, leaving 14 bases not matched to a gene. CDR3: CASSFGQGALRLLNTEAFF. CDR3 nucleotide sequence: TGTGCCAGTAGTTTCGGACAGGGGGCGCTTAGATTACTGAACACTGAAGCTTTCTTT.

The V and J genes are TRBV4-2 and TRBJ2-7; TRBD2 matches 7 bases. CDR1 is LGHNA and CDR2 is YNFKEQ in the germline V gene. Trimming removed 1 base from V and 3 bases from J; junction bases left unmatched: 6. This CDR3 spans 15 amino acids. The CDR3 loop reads CASSQGRLADYEQYF. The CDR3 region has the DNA TGTGCCAGCAGCCAAGGCAGGCTAGCGGACTACGAGCAGTACTTC.

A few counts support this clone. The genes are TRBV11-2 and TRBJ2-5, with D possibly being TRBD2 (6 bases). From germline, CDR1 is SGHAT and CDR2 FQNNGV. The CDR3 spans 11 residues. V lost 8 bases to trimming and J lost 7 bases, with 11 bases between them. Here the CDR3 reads CASWEEGTQYF. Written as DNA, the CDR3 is TGTGCCAGCTGGGAGGAAGGGACCCAGTACTTC.

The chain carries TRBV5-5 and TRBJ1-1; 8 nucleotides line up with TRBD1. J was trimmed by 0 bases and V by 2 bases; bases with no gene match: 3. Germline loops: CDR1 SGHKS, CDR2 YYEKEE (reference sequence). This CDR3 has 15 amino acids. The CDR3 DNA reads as TGTGCCAGCAGCTTTCAGGGGGCTTTGAACACTGAAGCTTTCTTT. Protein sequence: CASSFQGALNTEAFF.

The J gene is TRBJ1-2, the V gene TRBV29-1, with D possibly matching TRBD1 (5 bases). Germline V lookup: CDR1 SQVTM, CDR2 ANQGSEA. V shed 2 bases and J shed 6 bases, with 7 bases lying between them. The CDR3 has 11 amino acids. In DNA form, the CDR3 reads TGCAGCGTTGAAAGGGGCCATGGCTACACCTTC. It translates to CSVERGHGYTF.

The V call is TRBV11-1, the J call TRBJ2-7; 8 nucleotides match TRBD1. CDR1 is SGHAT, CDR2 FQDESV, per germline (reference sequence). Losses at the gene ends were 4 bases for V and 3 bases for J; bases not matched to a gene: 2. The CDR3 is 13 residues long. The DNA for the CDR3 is TGTGCCAGCAGCTCCGGACAGGGCTACGAGCAGTACTTC. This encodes CASSSGQGYEQYF.

CDR3 loop: CASSLAVSRETQYF. The CDR3 bases are TGTGCCAGCAGCTTGGCGGTTTCCCGAGAGACCCAGTACTTC. The V and J genes are TRBV5-4 and TRBJ2-5; D is unclear. Germline-derived CDR1 and CDR2 are SGHNT and YYREEE (reference sequence). Trimming left V 0 bases short and J 4 bases short, with 10 bases between. CDR3 length equals 14 residues.

The CDR3 DNA reads as TGTGCCAGCTCACTCGGAGCCTCTGGGGCCAACGTCCTGACTTTC. Residues: CASSLGASGANVLTF. The chain employs TRBV18 and TRBJ2-6; D is unclear. Deletions cut 4 bases from V and 0 bases from J, with 7 bases between. The CDR3 is 15 amino acids. The germline CDR1 and CDR2 sequences are KGHSH and LQKENI.

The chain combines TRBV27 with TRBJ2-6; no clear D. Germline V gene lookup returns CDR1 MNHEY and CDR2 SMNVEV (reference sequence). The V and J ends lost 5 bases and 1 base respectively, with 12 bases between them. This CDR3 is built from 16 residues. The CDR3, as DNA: TGTGCCAGCAGTCCTGGTGGCACGTCTGGGGCCAACGTCCTGACTTTC. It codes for CASSPGGTSGANVLTF.

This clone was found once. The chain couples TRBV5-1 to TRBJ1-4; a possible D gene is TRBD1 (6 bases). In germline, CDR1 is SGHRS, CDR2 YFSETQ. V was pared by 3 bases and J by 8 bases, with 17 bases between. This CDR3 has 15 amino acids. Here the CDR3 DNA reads TGCGCCAGCAGCTCGAACTCACAGGGAGGGGAAAAACTGTTTTTT. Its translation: CASSSNSQGGEKLFF.

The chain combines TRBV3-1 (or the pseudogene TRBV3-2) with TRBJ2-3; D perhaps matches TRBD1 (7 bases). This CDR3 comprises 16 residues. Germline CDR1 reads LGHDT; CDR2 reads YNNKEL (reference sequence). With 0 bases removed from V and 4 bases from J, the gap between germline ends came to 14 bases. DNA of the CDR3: TGTGCCAGCAGCCAAGAGTCAGGGGGGCCTCCAGATACGCAGTATTTT. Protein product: CASSQESGGPPDTQYF.